This T cell receptor beta chain was retrieved from a study of a mutant IDH1 vaccine in newly diagnosed glioma. Study summary: Treated patients had a mean age of about 44 years and a 62.5% male, about 40% female split.

About this clone: Its antigen is unidentified.

Time point described: baseline, week 1 (first vaccination visit). As for treatment: pre-vaccination baseline after standard-of-care therapy. Donors' newly diagnosed IDH1-mutant WHO grade 3 or 4 astrocytomas lacked nuclear ATRX. V lost 4 bases and J lost 2, with 14 bases in between. This CDR3 spans 15 amino acids. Germline-derived CDR1 and CDR2 are MGHRA and YSYEKL. Generated by immunoSEQ multiplex PCR, the TCRdb table keeps only in-frame clones and is missing some. The sample includes 98,000 or so clones, 70% to 90% of them seen just once. Study-level points and caveats: Pseudoprogression seemingly bore no relation to changes in top peripheral T cell clonotypes. Evidence of vaccine-induced immune responses was documented in 85% to 95% of patients.

The TCR comes from a woman between 45 and 65 years old with glioma. The sample here was PBMCs, taken from a glioma patient treated with radiotherapy, temozolomide or both. The V and J genes are TRBV4-1 and TRBJ2-5, with D possibly TRBD2 on 6 matching bases. CDR3: CASSRDRGTQETQYF. CDR3 DNA: TGCGCCAGCAGCCGAGACCGTGGGACTCAAGAGACCCAGTACTTC.